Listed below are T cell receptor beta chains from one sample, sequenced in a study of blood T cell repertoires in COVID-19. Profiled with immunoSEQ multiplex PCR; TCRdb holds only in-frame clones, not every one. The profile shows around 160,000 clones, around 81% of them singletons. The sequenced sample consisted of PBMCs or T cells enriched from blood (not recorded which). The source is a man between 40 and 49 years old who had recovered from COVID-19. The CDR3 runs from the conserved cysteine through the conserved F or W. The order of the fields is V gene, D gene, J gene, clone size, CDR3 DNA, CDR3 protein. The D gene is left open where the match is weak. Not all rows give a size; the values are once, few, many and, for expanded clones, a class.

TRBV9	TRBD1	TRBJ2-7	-	TGTGCCAGCAGCGCCCGGGACAGCTCCTACGAGCAGTACTTC	CASSARDSSYEQYF
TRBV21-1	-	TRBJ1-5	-	TGTGCCAGCAGCAAAGGGGACAGGGACGATAGCAATCAGCCCCAGCATTTT	CASSKGDRDDSNQPQHF
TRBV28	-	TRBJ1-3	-	TGTGCCAGCAGTTTAGCGGGGACTGGAAACACCATATATTTT	CASSLAGTGNTIYF
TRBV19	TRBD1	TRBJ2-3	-	TGTGCCAGTAGTCCAGGGACAGGGGGACCGACAGATACGCAGTATTTT	CASSPGTGGPTDTQYF
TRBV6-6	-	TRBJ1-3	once	TGTGCCAGCGCGGGGGCGGGGGCTGGAAACACCATATATTTT	CASAGAGAGNTIYF
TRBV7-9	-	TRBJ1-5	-	TGTGCCAGCAGCTCCCCCGCGACAGACACCCCGCATTTT	CASSSPATDTPHF
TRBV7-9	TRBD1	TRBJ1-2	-	TGTGCCAGCAGATCGGGACAGCTAGACTATGGCTACACCTTC	CASRSGQLDYGYTF
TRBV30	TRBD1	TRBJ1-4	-	TGTGCCTGGAGTGACGGACAGGGTGGTGAAAAACTGTTTTTT	CAWSDGQGGEKLFF
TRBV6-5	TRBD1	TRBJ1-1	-	TGTGCCAGCAGCCCGACAGGGATGAACACTGAAGCTTTCTTT	CASSPTGMNTEAFF
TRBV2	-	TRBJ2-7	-	TGTGCCAGCAGTGGGGAGACAGGCTACCTTTCCTACGAGCAGTACTTC	CASSGETGYLSYEQYF
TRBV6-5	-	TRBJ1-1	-	TGTGCCAGCAGGGTCGGGACTCTTACGAGGGCTTTCTTT	CASRVGTLTRAFF
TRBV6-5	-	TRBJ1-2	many	TGTGCCAGCAGTCCCACGACAAAATTCTATGGCTACACCTTC	CASSPTTKFYGYTF
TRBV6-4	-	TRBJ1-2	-	TGTGCCAGCAGTGACTCGGCAGGAGGCCTACTATCGGGCTACACCTTC	CASSDSAGGLLSGYTF
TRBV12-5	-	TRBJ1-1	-	TGTGCTAGTGGTTTGGTACCCAGGGCGACAAACACTGAAGCTTTCTTT	CASGLVPRATNTEAFF
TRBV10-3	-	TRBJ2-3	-	TGTGCCATCAGTCACCAGGACACAGATACGCAGTATTTT	CAISHQDTDTQYF
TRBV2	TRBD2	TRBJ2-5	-	TGTGCCAGCACGCTAGCGGGGGTGGGAGAGACCCAGTACTTC	CASTLAGVGETQYF
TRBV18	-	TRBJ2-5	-	TGTGCCAGCTCACCACCGGCTCGCTGGGAGACCCAGTACTTC	CASSPPARWETQYF
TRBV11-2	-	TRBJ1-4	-	TGTGCCAGCAGCTTAGGGGACACTGTGGCTAAACTGTTTTTT	CASSLGDTVAKLFF
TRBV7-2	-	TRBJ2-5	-	TGTGCCAGCAGCTTAGGGTCCGGGGTCCCCCGCGAGACCCAGTACTTC	CASSLGSGVPRETQYF
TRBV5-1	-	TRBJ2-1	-	TGCGCCAGCAGCACAGGGAGCTCCTACAATGAGCAGTTCTTC	CASSTGSSYNEQFF
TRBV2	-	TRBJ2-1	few	TGTGCCAGCAGTGAACAAGGGGGTGAGCAGTTCTTC	CASSEQGGEQFF
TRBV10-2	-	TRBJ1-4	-	TGCGCCAGCAGTGAGTCTCAGCAGGTTGGAAAACTGTTTTTT	CASSESQQVGKLFF
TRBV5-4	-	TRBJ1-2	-	TGTGCCAGCAGCTTGGGGCAGGGGCCCTATGGCTACACCTTC	CASSLGQGPYGYTF
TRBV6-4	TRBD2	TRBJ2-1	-	TGTGCCAGCAGTGCGGGACTAAAAAATGAGCAGTTCTTC	CASSAGLKNEQFF
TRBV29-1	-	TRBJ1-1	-	TGCAGCGTCAAAGAGCAGGGTTGGACTGAAGCTTTCTTT	CSVKEQGWTEAFF
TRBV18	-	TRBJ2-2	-	TGTGCCAGCTCACTTACGTCGGGGACGAACACCGGGGAGCTGTTTTTT	CASSLTSGTNTGELFF
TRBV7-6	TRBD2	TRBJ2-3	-	TGTGCCAGCAGCGGACTCACTAGCGGGGGTTCAGATACGCAGTATTTT	CASSGLTSGGSDTQYF
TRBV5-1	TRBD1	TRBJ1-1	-	TGCGCCAGCAGCTTGGCGACAGGGTGGGACACTGAAGCTTTCTTT	CASSLATGWDTEAFF
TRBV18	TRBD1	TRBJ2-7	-	TGTGCCAGCTCACCGGGACAGACCTACGAGCAGTACTTC	CASSPGQTYEQYF
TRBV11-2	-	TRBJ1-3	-	TGTGCCAGCAGCTTCAACAGGGCGAGTGGAAACACCATATATTTT	CASSFNRASGNTIYF